This entry lists 27 T cell receptor beta chains sequenced from one sample in a study of prognosis after radiotherapy for stage I lung cancer. Amplicons of TCR beta CDR3 were generated from genomic DNA by two-round multiplex PCR. TRBV and TRBJ genes each had their own specific primers in first-round PCR. In TCRdb, the multiplex PCR reads were re-called with MiXCR into one record per CDR3 protein. The data hold fewer than 25,000 distinct CDR3 sequences, with around 46% observed a single time. The source material was PBMCs, sampled before or after stereotactic body radiation therapy (not recorded which). Receptors originate from a donor aged 50 or older with non-small cell lung cancer.

The V gene is TRBV4-2, the J gene TRBJ2-4; 8 bases fit TRBD2. The CDR3 runs 15 residues. V lost 1 base, J lost 7 bases, and 6 bases stayed unmatched. Looked up from germline, CDR1 is LGHNA and CDR2 is YNFKEQ. The CDR3 sequence: CASSQGRGASNIQYF. The DNA of the CDR3 is TGTGCCAGCAGCCAAGGGCGGGGGGCGAGCAACATTCAGTACTTC.

This clonotype was seen ten or more times. This rearrangement joins TRBV6-2 or TRBV6-3 to TRBJ2-3, with 12 positions matching TRBD2. The CDR3 runs to 17 residues. The J segment lost 2 bases and the V segment lost 5 bases, leaving 8 bases of the junction unmatched. Germline V lookup: CDR1 MNHEY, CDR2 SVGEGT. Here the CDR3 DNA reads TGTGCCAGCAGTGACCCGACTAGCGGGGGCCTCACAGATACGCAGTATTTT. Its protein is CASSDPTSGGLTDTQYF.

The V gene is TRBV6-2 or TRBV6-3, the J gene TRBJ2-7; 7 bases align to TRBD2. There are 17 residues in the CDR3. J lost 2 bases, V lost 1 base, and 11 bases had no gene match. Per germline, CDR1 MNHEY and CDR2 SVGEGT. CDR3 nucleotides: TGTGCCAGCAGTTACTTAAGAAGACTAGCAGCACCCTACGAGCAGTACTTC. It is translated as CASSYLRRLAAPYEQYF.

This clonotype was recorded at least ten times. The genes are TRBV25-1 and TRBJ1-2; D might be TRBD1 (5 bases). V dropped 4 bases and J dropped 7 bases, with 13 bases sitting between them. The CDR3 has 13 amino acids. Germline V CDR1 and CDR2: MGHDK, SYGVNS. The CDR3 DNA reads TGTGCCAGCAGTGCCCAGGACAACGGTGGCTACACCTTC. As protein: CASSAQDNGGYTF.

The rearrangement links TRBV28 to TRBJ2-1; TRBD2 matches 15 bases. The CDR3 loop spans 17 amino acids. J gave up 9 bases and V 8 bases, and 14 bases lay outside the gene matches. Germline V gene lookup returns CDR1 MDHEN and CDR2 SYDVKM. CDR3 nucleotides: TGTGCCAGCCGAGGGACTAGCGGGAGGCCCCTATTAGGTGAGCAGTTCTTC. Translating gives CASRGTSGRPLLGEQFF.

This clonotype was counted ten times or more. A read error may explain this, as a much larger clone is one base away. The chain recombines TRBV7-8 with TRBJ2-7; 7 nucleotides line up with TRBD2. Losses at the gene ends were 4 bases for V and 6 bases for J; bases not matched to a gene: 9. The CDR3 runs 14 residues. Per the germline V gene, CDR1 is SGHVS and CDR2 is FQNEAQ. The CDR3 nucleotides read TGTGCCAGCAGCTCGGTGAGGGAGGGCTGCGAGCAGTACTTC. Its protein is CASSSVREGCEQYF. Full variable domain (missing parts from reference TRBV7-8 and TRBJ2-7): GAGVSQSPRYKVAKRGQDVALRCDPISGHVSLFWYQQALGQGPEFLTYFQNEAQLDKSGLPSDRFFAERPEGSVSTLKIQRTQQEDSAVYLCASSSVREGCEQYFGPGTRLTVT.

In its sample, this clonotype was seen many times. This rearrangement joins TRBV29-1 to TRBJ2-7; the D is unclear. The germline V gene encodes CDR1 SQVTM and CDR2 ANQGSEA. CDR3 length: 12 amino acids. V was cut by 3 bases and J by 4 bases, with 10 bases left in between. As DNA, the CDR3 is TGCAGCGTTGATGGGGATGGGTACGAGCAGTACTTC. Protein: CSVDGDGYEQYF.

The chain joins TRBV27 to TRBJ2-2; 8 bases align to TRBD2. V lost 3 bases, J lost 4 bases, and 4 bases stayed unmatched. The CDR3 covers 15 residues. CDR1 and CDR2 (germline): MNHEY, SMNVEV (reference sequence). The DNA for the CDR3 is TGTGCCAGCAGTTTCGGGCGGGGGGTCACCGGGGAGCTGTTTTTT. Protein product: CASSFGRGVTGELFF.

This clonotype was seen repeatedly, ten times or more. The gene calls are TRBV5-1 and TRBJ2-7, with unresolved D. Germline CDR1 SGHRS, CDR2 YFSETQ. V gave up 4 bases and J gave up 0 bases, with 8 bases separating them. The CDR3 extends over 13 amino acids. The CDR3 loop reads CASSLIPSYEQYF. CDR3 DNA: TGCGCCAGCAGCCTCATCCCCTCCTACGAGCAGTACTTC.

This clonotype was counted ten times or more. The rearrangement links TRBV5-1 to TRBJ1-6; tentatively, D is TRBD1 (6 bases). Trimming removed 1 base at V and 10 bases at J, with 18 bases between. The CDR3 runs to 16 residues. Germline CDR1 and CDR2: SGHRS and YFSETQ. CDR3 nucleotide sequence: TGCGCCAGCAGCTTGTTAGGGGGGGCTTCAGACTCACCCCTCCACTTT. Translation gives CASSLLGGASDSPLHF. Looking up the rest from reference TRBV5-1 and TRBJ1-6 gives the full variable domain: KAGVTQTPRYLIKTRGQQVTLSCSPISGHRSVSWYQQTPGQGLQFLFEYFSETQRNKGNFPGRFSGRQFSNSRSEMNVSTLELGDSALYLCASSLLGGASDSPLHFGNGTRLTVT.

Ten or more counts support this clonotype. This chain joins TRBV6-1 and TRBJ1-3; D remains unclear. CDR1 and CDR2 (germline): MNHNS, SASEGT. This CDR3 region has 14 residues. The germline V and J ends were trimmed by 2 bases and 0 bases, with 5 bases remaining between them. The CDR3 sequence: CASSETDSGNTIYF. CDR3 DNA: TGTGCCAGCAGTGAAACGGACTCTGGAAACACCATATATTTT.

The chain recombines TRBV28 with TRBJ2-7, with 7 bases identical to TRBD1. The CDR3 covers 16 residues. Per germline, CDR1 MDHEN and CDR2 SYDVKM. The V segment lost 5 bases and the J segment 5 bases; nucleotides outside the gene matches: 15. CDR3 loop: CASSRLVNHRGNEQYF. The CDR3 DNA sequence: TGTGCCAGCAGTAGGTTGGTAAACCACAGGGGCAACGAGCAGTACTTC.

This clonotype appeared many times. The chain uses TRBV4-2 and TRBJ2-4; D remains ambiguous. Trimming took off 0 bases at V and 7 bases at J, with 7 bases between the two ends. The CDR3 is 13 amino acids. From germline, CDR1 is LGHNA and CDR2 YNFKEQ. CDR3 region: CASSQDAGNIQYF. The CDR3 region has the DNA TGTGCCAGCAGCCAAGACGCCGGGAACATTCAGTACTTC.

As concerns this clonotype: A junction boundary mismatches the germline segment, possibly from a read error. The V and J genes are TRBV11-2 and TRBJ2-7; 8 bases are a match to TRBD1. The germline CDR1 and CDR2 sequences are SGHAT and FQNNGV. The CDR3 extends over 14 amino acids. The CDR3: CVSSFGTGNYDQYF. CDR3 nucleotide sequence: TGTGTCAGCAGCTTCGGGACAGGAAACTACGATCAGTACTTC.

This clonotype was observed many times. The chain combines TRBV2 with TRBJ2-5; 9 bases are shared with TRBD1. Germline loops: CDR1 SNHLY, CDR2 FYNNEI. There are 13 residues in the CDR3. The ends lost 6 bases at V and 4 bases at J; junction bases unmatched: 3. The CDR3 DNA sequence: TGTGCCAGCAGGGTGGACAGGGGAGAGACCCAGTACTTC. Encoded protein: CASRVDRGETQYF.

As for this clonotype: A far larger clone is one nucleotide away, so this likely arose from a read error. This sequence joins TRBV6-8 and TRBJ2-7; perhaps TRBD1 as D (6 bases). The CDR3 extends over 15 amino acids. CDR1 and CDR2 from the germline V gene are MNHGY and SAAAGT. CDR3 DNA sequence: TGTGCCAGCAGTTACCTCAGGGACAACTCCTACGAGAAGTACTTC. Encoded protein: CASSYLRDNSYEKYF.

By its share, this clonotype is large. The rearrangement joins TRBV27 to TRBJ2-1; 7 nucleotides align to TRBD2. The V gene's germline CDR1 is MNHEY and CDR2 SMNVEV (reference sequence). V shed 5 bases, J shed 3 bases, and the junction held 1 base outside the gene matches. The CDR3 runs 13 residues. The CDR3 nucleotides read TGTGCCAGCAGTCGGACTAGCTACAATGAGCAGTTCTTC. Its translation is CASSRTSYNEQFF.

Many counts were recorded for this clonotype. The chain links TRBV5-1 to TRBJ2-7; D is tentatively TRBD1 or TRBD2 (7 bases each). V shed 3 bases and J shed 3 bases, with 16 bases lying between them. Per the germline V gene, CDR1 is SGHRS and CDR2 is YFSETQ. This CDR3 region has 15 residues. The DNA for the CDR3 is TGCGCCAGCAGCTCTGGGGGGGGACAGATCTACGAGCAGTACTTC. Protein product: CASSSGGGQIYEQYF.

The rearrangement joins TRBV9 to TRBJ2-1; TRBD1 might be the D (6 bases). Germline V gene sequence: CDR1 SGDLS, CDR2 YYNGEE. Trimming left V 4 bases short and J 8 bases short, with 19 bases between. CDR3 length: 15 amino acids. CDR3 DNA: TGTGCCAGCAGCAACCGGGACATGGAGGTCGATGAGCAGTTCTTC. Its protein product is CASSNRDMEVDEQFF.

This clonotype has ten or more counts. The chain carries TRBV6-5 and TRBJ2-3, with D unclear. The CDR3 runs to 15 residues. Germline V gene sequence: CDR1 MNHEY, CDR2 SVGAGI. Trimming removed 2 bases at V and 1 base at J, with 10 bases between. For the CDR3, the DNA is TGTGCCAGCAGTTACGGATTAAGGGGCACAGATACGCAGTATTTT. Its translation: CASSYGLRGTDTQYF.

This clonotype was counted ten times or more. The rearrangement links TRBV6-1 to TRBJ2-7, with D possibly matching TRBD1 (6 bases). The CDR3 length is 12 residues. Germline loops: CDR1 MNHNS, CDR2 SASEGT. Trimming cost V 7 bases and J 6 bases, with 13 bases left between them. CDR3 residues: CASNLQGSEQYF. CDR3 coding DNA: TGTGCCAGCAATTTACAGGGCTCCGAGCAGTACTTC.

This clonotype was detected ten times or more. The rearrangement links TRBV7-2 to TRBJ2-7; 9 bases line up with TRBD1. Germline-derived CDR1 and CDR2 are SGHTA and FQGNSA. There are 15 residues in the CDR3. The V gene end was trimmed by 0 bases and the J gene end by 5 bases; junction bases not matched to a gene: 5. The CDR3 sequence: CASSLAGTGIHEQYF. The DNA of the CDR3 is TGTGCCAGCAGCTTAGCGGGGACAGGGATCCACGAGCAGTACTTC.

This clonotype appeared many times. The chain combines TRBV12-3 or TRBV12-4 with TRBJ1-6; 7 positions match TRBD1. Unmatched junction bases numbered 3, after V lost 5 bases and J lost 8 bases. This CDR3 has 13 residues. This CDR3 is CASSGQVDSPLHF. Here the CDR3 DNA reads TGTGCCAGCAGTGGACAGGTTGATTCACCCCTCCACTTT.

This clonotype was detected ten times or more. The rearrangement links TRBV20-1 to TRBJ1-1, with a tentative D call TRBD1 (6 bases). The CDR3 covers 17 residues. Trimming removed 0 bases from V and 5 bases from J, with 22 bases in between. Germline V lookup: CDR1 DFQATT, CDR2 SNEGSKA (reference sequence). The CDR3 loop is CSARDRAGESFGTEAFF. As DNA, the CDR3 is TGCAGTGCTAGAGATCGGGCAGGGGAGTCTTTCGGGACTGAAGCTTTCTTT.

The table lists this clonotype with many counts. The gene calls are TRBV15 and TRBJ2-7; perhaps TRBD2 as D (5 bases). CDR1 is LNHNV and CDR2 is YYDKDF in the germline V gene (reference sequence). V lost 0 bases, J lost 12 bases, and 15 bases lay in between. The CDR3 totals 13 residues. CDR3 loop: CATSRDPSGLLYF. CDR3 bases: TGTGCCACCAGCAGAGATCCGTCCGGACTCTTGTACTTC.

About this clonotype itself: A far larger clone is a single base away, which makes a read error likely. This chain joins TRBV6-2 or TRBV6-3 and TRBJ2-2; TRBD1 is a possible D gene (5 bases). The CDR3 sequence is 14 residues long. CDR1 MNHEY and CDR2 SVGEGT come from the germline V gene. V lost 6 bases and J lost 6, with 14 bases in between. The chain's CDR3 is CASRTQQVAGELFF. The DNA for the CDR3 is TGTGCCAGCAGGACCCAACAGGTGGCCGGGGAGCTGTTTTTT.

V is TRBV5-5 and J is TRBJ2-7, with TRBD1 matching over 8 bases. After removal of 2 bases from V and 1 base from J, the junction contained 5 bases not matched to a gene. The CDR3 contains 15 residues. Germline CDR1 and CDR2: SGHKS and YYEKEE (reference sequence). The CDR3 sequence is CASSFIWTGSYEQYF. In DNA form, the CDR3 reads TGTGCCAGCAGCTTCATCTGGACAGGGTCCTACGAGCAGTACTTC.